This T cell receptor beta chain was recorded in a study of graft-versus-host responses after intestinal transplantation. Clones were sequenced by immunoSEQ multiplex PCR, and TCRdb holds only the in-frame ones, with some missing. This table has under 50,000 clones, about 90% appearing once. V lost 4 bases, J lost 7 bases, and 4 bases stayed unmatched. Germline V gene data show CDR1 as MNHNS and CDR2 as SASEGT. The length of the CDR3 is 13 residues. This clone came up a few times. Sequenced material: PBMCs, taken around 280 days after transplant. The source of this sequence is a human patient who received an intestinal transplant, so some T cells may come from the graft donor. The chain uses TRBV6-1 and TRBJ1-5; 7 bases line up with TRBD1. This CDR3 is CASSGTGQQPQHF. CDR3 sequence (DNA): TGTGCCAGCAGTGGGACAGGACAACAGCCCCAGCATTTT.